The 8 T cell receptor beta chains listed next were all sequenced from one sample in a study of monozygotic twins with cystic fibrosis. The table came from immunoSEQ multiplex PCR; TCRdb's copy has only in-frame clones and leaves some out. The data show around 9,800 clones, roughly nine tenths seen once. The sample comprised blood. The receptors shown here come from a boy under 10 years old with cystic fibrosis.

The chain combines TRBV27 with TRBJ2-3; D gene ambiguous. The germline V and J ends were trimmed by 6 bases and 6 bases, with 10 bases remaining between them. This CDR3 has 12 amino acids. CDR1 and CDR2 from the germline V gene are MNHEY and SMNVEV (reference sequence). CDR3 nucleotides: TGTGCCAGCAGGGATGAAATGGATACGCAGTATTTT. It encodes CASRDEMDTQYF.

CDR3 coding DNA: TGTGCCAGAAGCTGGGGAGGACAGGAGAACACCGGGGAGCTGTTTTTT. Its protein is CARSWGGQENTGELFF. The chain carries TRBV5-3 and TRBJ2-2; maybe TRBD1 (7 bases). TRBV5-3 is noted as an ORF with a role that remains uncertain. The CDR3 contains 16 residues. The V end was cut by 3 bases, the J end by 1 base, with 13 bases between.

The chain uses TRBV7-2 and TRBJ1-2, with D uncertain. Germline V gene sequence: CDR1 SGHTA, CDR2 FQGNSA. The CDR3 consists of 12 residues. V lost 4 bases, J lost 4 bases, and 7 bases lay in between. The CDR3 region is CASSSPSYGYTF. The CDR3 nucleotides are TGTGCCAGCAGCTCCCCCTCCTATGGCTACACCTTC.

The chain combines TRBV11-2 with TRBJ2-3; the D call may be TRBD1 or TRBD2 (6 bases each). Germline CDR1 reads SGHAT; CDR2 reads FQNNGV. This CDR3 spans 18 amino acids. Trimming took 0 bases from V and 0 from J, leaving 16 bases between them. CDR3 sequence: CASSLDRWGAGSTDTQYF. The CDR3 DNA follows: TGTGCCAGCAGCTTAGATCGTTGGGGGGCTGGAAGCACAGATACGCAGTATTTT.

V and J are TRBV19 and TRBJ1-4; D uncertain. CDR3 length equals 16 residues. Trimming removed 1 base at V and 4 bases at J, with 13 bases between. CDR1 is LNHDA and CDR2 is SQIVND in the germline V gene (reference sequence). CDR3 sequence reads: CASSIGHRQVNEKLFF. As DNA, the CDR3 is TGTGCCAGTAGTATAGGCCATCGGCAGGTTAATGAAAAACTGTTTTTT.

The chain carries TRBV5-1 and TRBJ2-2, with D unresolved. Germline assignment: CDR1 SGHRS and CDR2 YFSETQ. CDR3 length: 15 amino acids. Trimming left V 0 bases short and J 5 bases short, with 11 bases between. CDR3 in amino acids: CASSLDTGRTGELFF. CDR3 DNA sequence: TGCGCCAGCAGCTTGGACACTGGGCGTACCGGGGAGCTGTTTTTT. Full variable domain (outside the CDR3, taken from reference TRBV5-1 and TRBJ2-2): KAGVTQTPRYLIKTRGQQVTLSCSPISGHRSVSWYQQTPGQGLQFLFEYFSETQRNKGNFPGRFSGRQFSNSRSEMNVSTLELGDSALYLCASSLDTGRTGELFFGEGSRLTVL.

The rearrangement joins TRBV15 to TRBJ2-1; D is unclear. The CDR3 has 15 residues. In germline, CDR1 is LNHNV, CDR2 YYDKDF (reference sequence). V was cut by 5 bases and J by 0 bases, with 11 bases left in between. The chain's CDR3 is CATSGAQSSYNEQFF. DNA for the CDR3: TGTGCCACCAGCGGAGCCCAAAGCTCCTACAATGAGCAGTTCTTC.

J is TRBJ2-3 and V is TRBV5-1; the D gene could be TRBD1 or TRBD2 (5 bases each). Germline V gene data show CDR1 as SGHRS and CDR2 as YFSETQ. CDR3 length: 16 residues. Deletions cut 4 bases from V and 2 bases from J, with 17 bases between. The CDR3 sequence: CASSPPRDPNTDTQYF. The CDR3 DNA reads as TGCGCCAGCAGCCCCCCCCGGGACCCCAACACAGATACGCAGTATTTT.